One sample yielded the 13 T cell receptor beta chains listed below, sequenced in a study of beta chain features in type 1 diabetes. Findings of the study overall: A moderate, significant TCRB CDR3 shortening appeared in type 1 diabetes across four CD4+ subsets.

Their antigens are not known. cDNA synthesis used the whole RNA isolate, giving expressed TCRB sequences. Repertoires were generated with immunoSEQ multiplex PCR, while TCRdb's copy carries only in-frame clones and drops some. The table records about 340,000 clones, roughly 8.8% of them present only once. Material: central memory CD4+ T cells from blood. The receptors originated from a man aged 30 to 45 with type 1 diabetes.

This clone was seen a handful of times. V gene TRBV5-1 combines with J gene TRBJ2-3, with D perhaps assigned TRBD1 or TRBD2 (5 bases each). Germline V gene lookup returns CDR1 SGHRS and CDR2 YFSETQ. Trimming left V 4 bases short and J 1 base short, with 16 bases between. CDR3 size: 16 residues. The CDR3 reads CASSVEGREGTDTQYF. The CDR3 DNA is TGCGCCAGCAGCGTAGAGGGGCGAGAAGGCACAGATACGCAGTATTTT.

Many counts were recorded for this clone. The gene calls are TRBV5-4 and TRBJ2-5; 7 bases map to TRBD1. The V segment lost 3 bases and the J segment 4 bases; nucleotides outside the gene matches: 6. The germline V gene encodes CDR1 SGHNT and CDR2 YYREEE (reference sequence). The CDR3 length is 14 residues. The CDR3 here is CASSSQGSAETQYF. In DNA form, the CDR3 reads TGTGCCAGCAGCTCACAGGGGAGTGCAGAGACCCAGTACTTC.

In the case of this clone: The identical CDR3 is also encoded by other nucleotide sequences in the sample. V and J are TRBV7-2 and TRBJ2-1, with TRBD2 matching over 10 bases. From germline, CDR1 is SGHTA and CDR2 FQGNSA. Trimming took 4 bases from V and 5 from J; bases not matched to a gene: 2. CDR3 size: 14 residues. The CDR3 loop is CASSSGLADNEQFF. The CDR3 nucleotides read TGTGCCAGCAGCTCAGGACTAGCGGACAATGAGCAGTTCTTC.

This rearrangement joins TRBV9 to TRBJ2-5; D is undetermined. This CDR3 has 13 residues. V was shortened by 0 bases and J by 1 base, with 4 bases between the two germline ends. The V gene's germline CDR1 is SGDLS and CDR2 YYNGEE. CDR3 sequence reads: CASSVELQETQYF. CDR3 DNA: TGTGCCAGCAGCGTAGAACTCCAAGAGACCCAGTACTTC.

The chain uses TRBV29-1 and TRBJ2-1; tentatively, D is TRBD2 (5 bases). The CDR3 extends over 14 amino acids. The V end was cut by 5 bases, the J end by 8 bases, with 19 bases between. Germline assignment: CDR1 SQVTM and CDR2 ANQGSEA. CDR3 nucleotides: TGCAGCGTTAGGGAGATGCGAGCTACTGATGAGCAGTTCTTC. It encodes CSVREMRATDEQFF.

This sequence joins TRBV11-2 and TRBJ2-7; 8 bases agree with TRBD1. In germline, CDR1 is SGHAT, CDR2 FQNNGV. The CDR3 loop spans 14 amino acids. J gave up 2 bases and V 3 bases, and 3 bases lay outside the gene matches. CDR3 sequence: CASSFIQGAYEQYF. The CDR3 DNA reads TGTGCCAGCAGCTTCATACAGGGGGCCTACGAGCAGTACTTC. Full variable domain (remainder filled in from reference TRBV11-2 and TRBJ2-7): EAGVAQSPRYKIIEKRQSVAFWCNPISGHATLYWYQQILGQGPKLLIQFQNNGVVDDSQLPKDRFSAERLKGVDSTLKIQPAKLEDSAVYLCASSFIQGAYEQYFGPGTRLTVT.

This clone was seen only a few times. The rearrangement uses TRBV11-2 and TRBJ1-2, with D perhaps TRBD1 (5 bases). CDR3 length equals 14 residues. Trimming stripped 6 bases from V and 2 bases from J, with 13 bases between. The germline V gene encodes CDR1 SGHAT and CDR2 FQNNGV. In DNA, the CDR3 is TGTGCCAGCAGACGATTGACAGACAACTATGGCTACACCTTC. Encoded protein: CASRRLTDNYGYTF.

This chain joins TRBV9 and TRBJ1-2; weak D call: TRBD1 (5 bases). In germline, CDR1 is SGDLS, CDR2 YYNGEE. V lost 2 bases and J 3 bases, leaving 8 bases between the germline ends. The CDR3 length is 13 residues. The CDR3 coding sequence is TGTGCCAGCAGCGTCAGGGAGGACTATGGCTACACCTTC. It encodes CASSVREDYGYTF.

There are a few counts of this clone. V and J are TRBV28 and TRBJ2-7, with a possible D match to TRBD2 (5 bases). The CDR3 loop spans 14 amino acids. CDR1 and CDR2 from the germline V gene are MDHEN and SYDVKM. Trimming removed 4 bases from V and 1 base from J, with 11 bases in between. The CDR3 DNA follows: TGTGCCAGCAGTTCCCGGACGGGGTCCTACGAGCAGTACTTC. This codes for CASSSRTGSYEQYF.

The V call is TRBV18, the J call TRBJ1-2; 10 bases line up with TRBD1. Losses at the gene ends were 3 bases for V and 7 bases for J; bases not matched to a gene: 5. Germline loops: CDR1 KGHSH, CDR2 LQKENI. This CDR3 has 14 residues. The CDR3 coding sequence is TGTGCCAGCTCACCGGCAGGGACAGGGGCTGGCTACACCTTC. As protein: CASSPAGTGAGYTF.

V usage is TRBV28 and J usage is TRBJ1-6; 7 positions match TRBD1. Trimming cost V 6 bases and J 5 bases; bases outside gene matches: 7. The germline gives CDR1 MDHEN, CDR2 SYDVKM. The CDR3 has 15 residues. The CDR3: CASRGSDRDNSPLHF. CDR3 nucleotide sequence: TGTGCCAGCAGAGGCTCAGACAGGGATAATTCACCCCTCCACTTT.

The V gene is TRBV30, the J gene TRBJ1-1; no firm D call. The germline CDR1 and CDR2 sequences are GTSNPN and SVGIG (reference sequence). V lost 3 bases to trimming and J lost 1 base, with 6 bases between them. This CDR3 is 12 amino acids long. The CDR3 nucleotides read TGTGCCTGGAGCCCAAGGAACACTGAAGCTTTCTTT. It specifies CAWSPRNTEAFF.

This clone was counted ten times or more. This chain uses TRBV6-6 with TRBJ1-1; D unclear. The CDR3 has 11 amino acids. Germline CDR1 and CDR2: MNHNY and SVGAGI (reference sequence). The ends were cut back, 6 bases at V and 5 bases at J, with 7 bases in the middle. CDR3 nucleotide sequence: TGTGCCAGCAGGGAGAAGACTGAAGCTTTCTTT. Translating gives CASREKTEAFF.